A single TCR beta chain is shown here with its context. The CDR3 length is 15 residues. Per the germline V gene, CDR1 is KGHSH and CDR2 is LQKENI. The trim removed 6 bases at V and 8 bases at J, leaving 8 bases unmatched. The data belong to a study of blood T cell repertoires in COVID-19. Assay: immunoSEQ multiplex PCR; the TCRdb copy retains only in-frame clones and omits some. Here the sample spans over 120,000 clones, about four fifths being singletons. The sequenced sample was peripheral blood. The rearrangement links TRBV18 to TRBJ2-1; 12 nucleotides match TRBD2. The TCR sequence derives from a man in his sixties or seventies who had recovered from COVID-19. The CDR3 sequence is CASSPTSGSKDEQFF. The CDR3, as DNA: TGTGCCAGCTCGCCGACTAGCGGGAGTAAAGATGAGCAGTTCTTC.